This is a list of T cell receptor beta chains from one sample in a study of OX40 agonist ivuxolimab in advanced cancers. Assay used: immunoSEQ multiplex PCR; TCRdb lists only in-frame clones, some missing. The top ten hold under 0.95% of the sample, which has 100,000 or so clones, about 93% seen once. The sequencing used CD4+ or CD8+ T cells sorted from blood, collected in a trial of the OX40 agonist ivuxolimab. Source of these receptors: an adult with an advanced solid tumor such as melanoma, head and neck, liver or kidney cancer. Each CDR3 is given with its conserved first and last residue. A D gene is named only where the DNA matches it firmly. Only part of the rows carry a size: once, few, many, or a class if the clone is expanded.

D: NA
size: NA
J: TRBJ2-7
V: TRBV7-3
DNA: TGTGCCAGCAGCCCAGGCACGGGCTACGAGCAGTACTTC
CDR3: CASSPGTGYEQYF

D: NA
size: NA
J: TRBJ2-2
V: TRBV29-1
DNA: TGCAGCGCCACAGGTTTGGTAGCGAAGAACACCGGGGAGCTGTTTTTT
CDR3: CSATGLVAKNTGELFF

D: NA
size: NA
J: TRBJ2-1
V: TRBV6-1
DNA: TGTGCCAGCAGTGACGTTTCGGTTCTAACCTTACTGAGAAATGAGCAGTTCTTC
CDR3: CASSDVSVLTLLRNEQFF

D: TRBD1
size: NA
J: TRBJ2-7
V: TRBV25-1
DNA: TGTGCCAGCAGTGAATATACCGGGACAGGGGCCTACGAGCAGTACTTC
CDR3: CASSEYTGTGAYEQYF

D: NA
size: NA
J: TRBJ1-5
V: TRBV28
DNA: TGTGCCAGCAGCCTGGGGGGGAGCAATCAGCCCCAGCATTTT
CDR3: CASSLGGSNQPQHF

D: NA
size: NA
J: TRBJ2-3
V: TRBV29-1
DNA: TGCAGCGTTGTACAGGATAGCGCAGATACGCAGTATTTT
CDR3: CSVVQDSADTQYF

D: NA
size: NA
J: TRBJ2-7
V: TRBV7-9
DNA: TGTGCCAGCAGCCCGTCCGGAGTAGAGGGCTACGAGCAGTACTTC
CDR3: CASSPSGVEGYEQYF

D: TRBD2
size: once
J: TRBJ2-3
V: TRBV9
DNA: TGTGCCAGCAGCCCCCGGGGGGTTCAGGGTACGCAGTATTTT
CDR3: CASSPRGVQGTQYF

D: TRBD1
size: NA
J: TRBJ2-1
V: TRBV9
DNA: TGTGCCAGCAGTAGAGAATTCCGGGACAGGGGATCCTACAATGAGCAGTTCTTC
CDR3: CASSREFRDRGSYNEQFF

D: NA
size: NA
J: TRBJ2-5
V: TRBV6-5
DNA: TGTGCCAGCAGTCGGGCGTCGGTCCCAGGGGCCCAGTACTTC
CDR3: CASSRASVPGAQYF

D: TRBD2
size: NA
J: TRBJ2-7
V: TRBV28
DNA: TGTGCCAGCAGAGAGGGACTAGCGCCCTCCTACGAGCAGTACTTC
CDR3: CASREGLAPSYEQYF

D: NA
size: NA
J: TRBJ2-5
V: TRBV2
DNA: TGTGCCAGCATGCAGGGGATACAAGAGACCCAGTACTTC
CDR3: CASMQGIQETQYF

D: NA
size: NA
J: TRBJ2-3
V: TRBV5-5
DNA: TGTGCCAGCAGCCTCAGGACTAGCACAGATACGCAGTATTTT
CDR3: CASSLRTSTDTQYF

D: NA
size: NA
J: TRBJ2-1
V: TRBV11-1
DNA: TGTGCCAGCAGCCGTCTTTGGGAGCAGTTCTTC
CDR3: CASSRLWEQFF

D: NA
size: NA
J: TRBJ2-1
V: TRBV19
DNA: TGTGCCAGTAGTAGGGATACAGGGTGGCGGCAGTTCTTC
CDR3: CASSRDTGWRQFF

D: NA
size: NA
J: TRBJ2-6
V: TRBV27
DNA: TGTGCCAGCAGTTTATGGGCGTCTGGGGCCAACGTCCTGACTTTC
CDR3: CASSLWASGANVLTF

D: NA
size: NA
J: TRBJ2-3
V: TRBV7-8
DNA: TGTGCCAGCAGCGACACGCGGGATGGAGATACGCAGTATTTT
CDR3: CASSDTRDGDTQYF

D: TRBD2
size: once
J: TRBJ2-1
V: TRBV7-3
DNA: TGTGCCAGCCAACTAGCGGGAGGGAGCTCCTACAATGAGCAGTTCTTC
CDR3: CASQLAGGSSYNEQFF

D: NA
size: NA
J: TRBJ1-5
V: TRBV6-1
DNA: TGTGCCACCCAACAGGGCAGCAATCAGCCCCAGCATTTT
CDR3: CATQQGSNQPQHF

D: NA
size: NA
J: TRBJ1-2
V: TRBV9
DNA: TGTGCCAGCAGCGTCGGGGGGGGCGTCGTGTATGGCTACACCTTC
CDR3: CASSVGGGVVYGYTF

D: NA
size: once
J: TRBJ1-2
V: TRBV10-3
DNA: TGTGCCATCAGTAAGACAGATCCAACGGTCTACACCTTC
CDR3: CAISKTDPTVYTF

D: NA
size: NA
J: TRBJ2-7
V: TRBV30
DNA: TGTGCCTGGGGGGGGACCCCGTTTTGGGAGCAGTACTTC
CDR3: CAWGGTPFWEQYF

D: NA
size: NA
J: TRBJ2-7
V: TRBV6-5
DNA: TGTGCCAGCAGTTCCCCCACAGGGAACGAGCAGTACTTC
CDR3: CASSSPTGNEQYF